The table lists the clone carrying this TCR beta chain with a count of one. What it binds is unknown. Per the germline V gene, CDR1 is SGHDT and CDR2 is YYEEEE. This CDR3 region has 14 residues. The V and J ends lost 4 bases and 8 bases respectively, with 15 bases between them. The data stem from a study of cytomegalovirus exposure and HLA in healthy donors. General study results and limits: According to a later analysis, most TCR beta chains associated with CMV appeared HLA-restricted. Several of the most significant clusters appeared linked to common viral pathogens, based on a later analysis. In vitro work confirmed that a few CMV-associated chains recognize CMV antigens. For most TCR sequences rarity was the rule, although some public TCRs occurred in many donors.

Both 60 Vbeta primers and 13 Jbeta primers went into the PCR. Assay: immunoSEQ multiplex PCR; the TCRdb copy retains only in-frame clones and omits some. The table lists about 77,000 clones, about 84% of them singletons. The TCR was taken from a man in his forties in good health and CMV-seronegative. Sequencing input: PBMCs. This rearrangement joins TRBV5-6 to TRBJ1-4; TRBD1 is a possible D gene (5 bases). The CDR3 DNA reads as TGTGCCAGCAGCAAAGGGACTCCGCCGGAAAAACTGTTTTTT. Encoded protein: CASSKGTPPEKLFF.